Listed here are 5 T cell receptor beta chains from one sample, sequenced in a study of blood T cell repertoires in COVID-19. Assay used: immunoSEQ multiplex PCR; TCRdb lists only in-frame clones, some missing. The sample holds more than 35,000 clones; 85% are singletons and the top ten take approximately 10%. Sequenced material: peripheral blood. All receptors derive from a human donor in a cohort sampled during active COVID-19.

The CDR3 coding sequence is TGTGCCAGTGAGAAAAAAAGGGGGTCGTTGGCTTTTCAGCCCCAGCATTTT. Residues: CASEKKRGSLAFQPQHF. This chain links TRBV19 with TRBJ1-5; a weak D match, TRBD1 (6 bases). Trimming stripped 8 bases from V and 6 bases from J, with 26 bases between. This CDR3 comprises 17 residues. Germline loops: CDR1 LNHDA, CDR2 SQIVND (reference sequence).

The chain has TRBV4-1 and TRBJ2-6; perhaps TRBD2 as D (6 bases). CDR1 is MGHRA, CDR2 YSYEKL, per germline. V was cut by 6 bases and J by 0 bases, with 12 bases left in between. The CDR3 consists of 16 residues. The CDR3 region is CASREVGGSGANVLTF. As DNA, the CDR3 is TGCGCCAGCAGGGAGGTGGGGGGCTCTGGGGCCAACGTCCTGACTTTC.

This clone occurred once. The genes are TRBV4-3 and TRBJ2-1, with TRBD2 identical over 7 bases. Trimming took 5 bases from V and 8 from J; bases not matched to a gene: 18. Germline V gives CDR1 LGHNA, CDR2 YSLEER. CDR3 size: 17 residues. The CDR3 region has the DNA TGCGCCAGCAGCAAAGGGGTAGCGGGCGGTGGGTGGGATGAGCAGTTCTTC. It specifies CASSKGVAGGGWDEQFF.

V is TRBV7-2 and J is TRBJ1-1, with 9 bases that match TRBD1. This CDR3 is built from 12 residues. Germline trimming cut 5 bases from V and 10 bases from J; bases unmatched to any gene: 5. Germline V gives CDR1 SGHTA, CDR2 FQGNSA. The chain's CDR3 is CASSRTGEGAFF. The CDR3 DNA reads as TGTGCCAGCAGCCGGACAGGGGAAGGAGCTTTCTTT.

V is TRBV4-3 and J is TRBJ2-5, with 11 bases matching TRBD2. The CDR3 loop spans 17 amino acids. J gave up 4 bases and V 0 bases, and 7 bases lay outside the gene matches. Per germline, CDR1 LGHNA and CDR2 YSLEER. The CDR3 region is CASSQDYLAGGRETQYF. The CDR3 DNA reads TGCGCCAGCAGCCAAGATTACCTAGCGGGAGGACGAGAGACCCAGTACTTC.